Detailed here is one TCR beta chain. As yet, its antigen is unknown. V gave up 4 bases and J gave up 3 bases; unmatched junction bases: 2. From germline, CDR1 is SGHRS and CDR2 YFSETQ. The CDR3 runs to 14 residues. The entry originates in a study of vaccination and CD4 T cells after COVID-19. Study overall: Four females and six males made up the convalescents, two of whom were Hispanic. The stimulating agents, overlapping spike peptides, came from SARS-CoV-2, HCoV-NL63, HCoV-OC43 and HCoV-229E. Cultures designated as controls were supplied with a CEFX pool, an HIV-1 Nef pool, or no peptide.

The Oncomine TCR Beta short-read assay sequenced DNA from cultured CD4+ T cells. TCRdb reprocessed the PCR reads with MiXCR, giving one entry per CDR3 protein. The sample contains some 12,000 distinct CDR3 sequences, more than 20% of which appear only once. Treatment denoted: approximately 10-day PBMC culture with coronavirus spike peptide pools or control peptides (ViraFEST assay). Patients returned positive PCR results between March and December 2020, earlier than US Alpha, Beta and Delta variants. Sequenced here: CD4+ T cells from blood, cultured in vitro, sampled after SARS-CoV-2 vaccination. The TCR originated in a human donor who had recovered from COVID-19. This chain joins TRBV5-1 and TRBJ2-1, with 9 positions matching TRBD2. CDR3 DNA: TGCGCCAGCAGCCTGACTAGCGGCTACAATGAGCAGTTCTTC. This sequence encodes CASSLTSGYNEQFF.